The 14 T cell receptor beta chains below come from one sample, sequenced in a study of blood T cell repertoires in COVID-19. Produced via immunoSEQ multiplex PCR; TCRdb's table is partial and in-frame only. Here the sample spans approximately 100,000 clones, more than 85% being singletons. Sequencing was carried out using peripheral blood. All receptors derive from a man aged 55 to 70 with acute or convalescent COVID-19.

The chain uses TRBV6-5 and TRBJ1-6, with 9 bases aligning to TRBD1. Germline loops: CDR1 MNHEY, CDR2 SVGAGI. CDR3 size: 15 residues. V trimming: 7 bases; J trimming: 9 bases; junction bases outside the gene matches: 10. This CDR3 reads CASIPPGTGSSPLHF. In DNA, the CDR3 is TGTGCCAGCATCCCACCCGGGACAGGGAGTTCACCCCTCCACTTT.

A word on this clone: The junction and the germline gene differ at one end; a read error may be behind it. CDR3 nucleotides: TGTGCTAGCAGCCCCATATTTGCGGATACGCAGTATTTT. Translating it yields CASSPIFADTQYF. The J gene is TRBJ2-3, the V gene TRBV7-7; D not certain. The CDR3 contains 13 residues. From germline, CDR1 is SSHAT and CDR2 FNYEAQ (reference sequence). The full variable domain, its missing parts supplied by reference TRBV7-7 and TRBJ2-3, is GAGVSQSPRYKVTKRGQDVTLRCDPISSHATLYWYQQALGQGPEFLTYFNYEAQPDKSGLPSDRFSAERPEGSISTLTIQRTEQRDSAMYRCASSPIFADTQYFGPGTRLTVL.

This chain connects TRBV9 to TRBJ1-2; maybe TRBD1 (6 bases). There are 14 residues in the CDR3. Germline V gene data show CDR1 as SGDLS and CDR2 as YYNGEE. The germline V and J ends were trimmed by 0 bases and 0 bases, with 6 bases remaining between them. This chain's CDR3 is CASSVGQANYGYTF. CDR3 bases: TGTGCCAGCAGCGTAGGACAGGCTAACTATGGCTACACCTTC. Drawing the rest from reference TRBV9 and TRBJ1-2, the complete variable domain is DSGVTQTPKHLITATGQRVTLRCSPRSGDLSVYWYQQSLDQGLQFLIQYYNGEERAKGNILERFSAQQFPDLHSELNLSSLELGDSALYFCASSVGQANYGYTFGSGTRLTVV.

This clone was seen a handful of times. The V and J genes are TRBV11-2 and TRBJ2-5, with 7 bases aligning to TRBD1. CDR1 and CDR2 (germline): SGHAT, FQNNGV. The ends lost 2 bases at V and 2 bases at J; junction bases unmatched: 5. The CDR3 is 15 residues long. In DNA, the CDR3 is TGTGCCAGCAGCTTAAGGGACAGAAAGCAAGAGACCCAGTACTTC. Translation gives CASSLRDRKQETQYF.

V and J are TRBV5-1 and TRBJ2-3; 8 bases match TRBD1. Germline lookup yields CDR1 SGHRS and CDR2 YFSETQ. The V and J ends lost 3 bases and 0 bases, in that order; junction bases with no gene match: 3. CDR3 length equals 15 residues. The CDR3 DNA is TGCGCCAGCAGCTCCCAGGGGGCGAGCACAGATACGCAGTATTTT. Translation: CASSSQGASTDTQYF.

The rearrangement joins TRBV6-6 to TRBJ1-1; the match to TRBD1 covers 8 bases. From germline, CDR1 is MNHNY and CDR2 SVGAGI (reference sequence). The V and J ends lost 5 bases and 1 base, in that order; junction bases with no gene match: 3. This CDR3 is built from 14 residues. CDR3 region: CASSRDRTNTEAFF. For the CDR3, the DNA is TGTGCCAGCAGTAGGGACAGGACGAACACTGAAGCTTTCTTT.

J is TRBJ2-2 and V is TRBV30; weak D call: TRBD1 (5 bases). Germline assignment: CDR1 GTSNPN and CDR2 SVGIG (reference sequence). V gave up 3 bases and J gave up 5 bases, with 10 bases separating them. CDR3 length equals 13 residues. For the CDR3, the DNA is TGTGCCTGGAGGCCAGGGAAAACCGGGGAGCTGTTTTTT. This translates into CAWRPGKTGELFF. The full variable domain, with the rest looked up from reference TRBV30 and TRBJ2-2, is SQTIHQWPATLVQPVGSPLSLECTVEGTSNPNLYWYRQAAGRGLQLLFYSVGIGQISSEVPQNLSASRPQDRQFILSSKKLLLSDSGFYLCAWRPGKTGELFFGEGSRLTVL.

This clone was observed a handful of times. V and J are TRBV2 and TRBJ2-5, with a weak D call TRBD1 (8 bases). Trimming took 5 bases from V and 4 from J, leaving 14 bases between them. Germline values: CDR1 SNHLY, CDR2 FYNNEI. This CDR3 is built from 14 residues. DNA of the CDR3: TGTGCCAGCAGTCTTTACAGGGGGGGAGAGACCCAGTACTTC. It specifies CASSLYRGGETQYF.

The V and J genes are TRBV18 and TRBJ1-1; 7 bases fit TRBD1. V was pared by 1 base and J by 1 base, with 9 bases of the junction left unmatched. The CDR3 spans 17 residues. CDR1 is KGHSH and CDR2 is LQKENI in the germline V gene. The CDR3 nucleotides are TGTGCCAGCTCACCACTTATAACAGGGGCCCCGAACACTGAAGCTTTCTTT. Residues: CASSPLITGAPNTEAFF.

V usage is TRBV7-3 and J usage is TRBJ1-3, with TRBD1 as a possible D gene (5 bases). The length of the CDR3 is 18 residues. The V end was cut by 1 base, the J end by 0 bases, with 16 bases between. Germline values: CDR1 SGHTA, CDR2 FQGTGA. For the CDR3, the DNA is TGTGCCAGCAGCTTAAACGGAGCAGGGTATAGCTCTGGAAACACCATATATTTT. This gives the protein CASSLNGAGYSSGNTIYF.

J is TRBJ2-2 and V is TRBV2, with TRBD1 matching over 8 bases. The CDR3 runs to 15 residues. Germline lookup yields CDR1 SNHLY and CDR2 FYNNEI. Trimming took 7 bases from V and 2 from J; bases not matched to a gene: 6. CDR3 coding DNA: TGTGCCAGCACTCAGGACAGGGTCAACACCGGGGAGCTGTTTTTT. This sequence encodes CASTQDRVNTGELFF.

The chain employs TRBV28 and TRBJ2-1; tentative D call: TRBD2 (5 bases). The CDR3 loop spans 16 amino acids. V was trimmed by 3 bases and J by 0 bases, leaving 12 bases between them. Germline V lookup: CDR1 MDHEN, CDR2 SYDVKM. CDR3 in amino acids: CASSFRGGSSYNEQFF. CDR3 in DNA: TGTGCCAGCAGTTTCCGCGGAGGAAGCTCCTACAATGAGCAGTTCTTC. The whole variable domain, filled in from reference TRBV28 and TRBJ2-1, reads DVKVTQSSRYLVKRTGEKVFLECVQDMDHENMFWYRQDPGLGLRLIYFSYDVKMKEKGDIPEGYSVSREKKERFSLILESASTNQTSMYLCASSFRGGSSYNEQFFGPGTRLTVL.

The chain joins TRBV18 to TRBJ2-7, with D tentatively TRBD2 (5 bases). This CDR3 is 16 amino acids long. V dropped 1 base and J dropped 0 bases, with 13 bases sitting between them. Germline V gene data show CDR1 as KGHSH and CDR2 as LQKENI. The CDR3 loop is CASSPLASISSYEQYF. CDR3 nucleotide sequence: TGTGCCAGCTCACCACTAGCGTCAATAAGCTCCTACGAGCAGTACTTC.

The chain recombines TRBV5-4 with TRBJ2-7, with TRBD2 matching over 8 bases. After removal of 4 bases from V and 6 bases from J, the junction contained 9 bases not matched to a gene. CDR3 length: 14 amino acids. Germline assignment: CDR1 SGHNT and CDR2 YYREEE (reference sequence). CDR3 coding DNA: TGTGCCAGCAGCCCGGGGACTAGGGGCCTCGAGCAGTACGTC. This sequence encodes CASSPGTRGLEQYV.